The TCR beta chain described here comes from a study of T cells in Graves' hyperthyroidism and ophthalmopathy. Amplified TCR beta CDR3 regions came from RNA transcripts. The HTBI primer set served for first-round RT-PCR of the TCR CDR3. TCRdb reprocessed the multiplex PCR reads with MiXCR, giving one entry per CDR3 protein. The data contain 450,000 to 700,000 distinct CDR3 sequences, about 45% of them singletons. CDR1 and CDR2 from the germline V gene are SNHLY and FYNNEI. V lost 7 bases and J 6 bases, leaving 17 bases between the germline ends. The CDR3 length is 14 residues. In its sample, this clonotype was seen a few times.

This TCR derives from an adult woman with Graves' disease, either hyperthyroidism or ophthalmopathy (not recorded which). Material: peripheral blood or thyroid tissue (not recorded which). This chain links TRBV2 with TRBJ2-3; perhaps TRBD2 as D (5 bases). For the CDR3, the DNA is TGTGCCAGCAACCCCAGCGGAGGTGGGGATACGCAGTATTTT. This codes for CASNPSGGGDTQYF.